This TCR beta chain was retrieved from a study of identical twins. MiXCR was run by TCRdb on the 5' RACE reads, yielding one entry per CDR3 protein. The profile shows roughly 220,000 distinct CDR3 sequences, 6.5% of them singletons. The study's findings and limits: The study based its conclusions on cross-sectional statistical analysis and did not follow the same donors.

The CDR3 loop spans 13 amino acids. Per germline, CDR1 SGHDN and CDR2 FVKESK. Between the trimmed V and J ends, which lost 4 bases and 7 bases, there was a span of 10 bases. To note about this clonotype: What it recognizes is unknown.

Healthy Caucasians supplied all donations. The same data also contributed to another study, on T cells expressing NK-cell markers. This second study notes: Researchers got TCR beta repertoires out of sorted CD3+CD56+NKG2C+, CD3+CD56+NKG2C- and CD3+CD56-NKG2C+ T cells. Several experiments employed an anti-gamma-delta TCR antibody to confine sorting to alpha-beta TCR T cells.

The chain recombines TRBV14 with TRBJ1-4; maybe TRBD1 (6 bases). Sample: CD8+ T cells sorted from blood. The sequence came from a woman aged 18-29 years in good health. Here the CDR3 DNA reads TGTGCCAGCAGCCCGACAGGTTTTGAAAAACTGTTTTTT. This encodes CASSPTGFEKLFF.